Ten or more counts support the clone carrying this T cell receptor beta chain. Its antigen is not known. Those patients with uncontrolled infection, other autoimmune disease, pregnancy or lactation were excluded. Germline CDR1 reads LNHNV; CDR2 reads YYDKDF (reference sequence). Between the trimmed V and J ends, which lost 1 base and 0 bases, there was a span of 8 bases. CDR3 length equals 15 residues. TCR beta CDR3 sequences were amplified from RNA transcripts. An initial round of RT-PCR targeting the TCR CDR3 relied on the HTBI primer set. MiXCR, run by TCRdb on the multiplex PCR reads, gives a single entry per CDR3 protein. The data show some 340,000 distinct CDR3 sequences, about 13% seen once. These data originate in a study of T cells in Graves' hyperthyroidism and ophthalmopathy. General observations from the study: Median prediction lead before ophthalmopathy onset was about 6.5 months with the model.

This clonotype originated in a woman aged 40 to 55 with Graves' ophthalmopathy. Sequencing was carried out using blood. J is TRBJ2-3 and V is TRBV15, with D perhaps matching TRBD2 (6 bases). In nucleotides, the CDR3 is TGTGCCACCAGCAGAGCCGGGACTAGCACAGATACGCAGTATTTT. As protein: CATSRAGTSTDTQYF.